Given below is one T cell receptor (beta chain) in context. The entry originates in a study of sequential checkpoint blockade in melanoma. Study-level background: Each arm's sequence ended with maintenance nivolumab.

Treatment reported: randomized to nivolumab then ipilimumab (arm A) or the reverse (arm B). From thawed PBMCs, live CD3+CD8+ cells negative for CD19 and CD56 were sorted. TCRdb keeps only in-frame clones here, not all; method: immunoSEQ multiplex PCR. The data hold roughly 20,000 clones, with 65% to 85% observed a single time. Germline V gives CDR1 SGHAT, CDR2 FQNNGV. V trimming: 4 bases; J trimming: 11 bases; junction bases outside the gene matches: 5. The CDR3 is 12 residues long. V and J are TRBV11-2 and TRBJ2-1; the match to TRBD2 covers 7 bases. The sample was CD8+ T cells sorted from blood (inferred from file names), taken from a patient given nivolumab and ipilimumab in sequence. The source is a human donor with melanoma. CDR3 DNA: TGTGCCAGCAGCTCCCAGCGGGATAAGCAGTTCTTC. Amino acids: CASSSQRDKQFF. The complete variable domain, with remaining parts taken from reference TRBV11-2 and TRBJ2-1, reads EAGVAQSPRYKIIEKRQSVAFWCNPISGHATLYWYQQILGQGPKLLIQFQNNGVVDDSQLPKDRFSAERLKGVDSTLKIQPAKLEDSAVYLCASSSQRDKQFFGPGTRLTVL.